This T cell receptor (beta chain) appears in the sequencing data of a study of blood T cells in healthy people across ages. With V trimmed by 3 bases and J by 4 bases, 10 bases remained unmatched. CDR3 length: 16 amino acids. The V gene's germline CDR1 is SGHRS and CDR2 YFSETQ. This clonotype was found a few times. Next came a second PCR, run for about 6 to 12 cycles, which used a sample-barcoded 5' primer along with a J-beta primer mix. From the 5' RACE reads, TCRdb called clonotypes with MiXCR, one entry per CDR3 protein. Of about 780,000 distinct CDR3 sequences in the sample, 46% are singletons; the top ten hold over 15%.

The sample was blood. The sequence was obtained from an older man in good health. The chain is built from TRBV5-1 and TRBJ2-3, with 8 bases fitting TRBD1. CDR3: CASSSWDRIASDTQYF. CDR3 DNA sequence: TGCGCCAGCAGCTCCTGGGACAGGATAGCCTCAGATACGCAGTATTTT.